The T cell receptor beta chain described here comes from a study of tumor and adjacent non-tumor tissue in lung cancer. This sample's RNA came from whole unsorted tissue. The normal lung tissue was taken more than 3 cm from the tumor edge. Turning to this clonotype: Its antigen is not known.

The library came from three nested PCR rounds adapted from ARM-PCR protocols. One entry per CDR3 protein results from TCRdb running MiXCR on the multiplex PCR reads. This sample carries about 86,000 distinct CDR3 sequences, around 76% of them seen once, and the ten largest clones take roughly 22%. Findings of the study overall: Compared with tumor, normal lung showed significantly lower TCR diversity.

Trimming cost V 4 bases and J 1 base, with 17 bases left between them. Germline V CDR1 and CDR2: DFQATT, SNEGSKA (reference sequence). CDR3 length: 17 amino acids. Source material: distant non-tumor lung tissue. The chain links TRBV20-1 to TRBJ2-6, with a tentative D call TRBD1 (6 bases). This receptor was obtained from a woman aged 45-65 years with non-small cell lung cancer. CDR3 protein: CSAITGHYTSGANVLTF. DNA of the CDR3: TGCAGTGCTATAACGGGACACTATACTTCTGGGGCCAACGTCCTGACTTTC.